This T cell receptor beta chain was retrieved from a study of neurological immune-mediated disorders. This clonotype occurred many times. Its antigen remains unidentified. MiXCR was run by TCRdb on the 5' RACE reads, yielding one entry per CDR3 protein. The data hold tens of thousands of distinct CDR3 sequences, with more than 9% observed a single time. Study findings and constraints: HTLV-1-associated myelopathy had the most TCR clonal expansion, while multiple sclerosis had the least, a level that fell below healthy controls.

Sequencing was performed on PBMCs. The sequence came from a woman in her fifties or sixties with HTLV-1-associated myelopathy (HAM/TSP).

The CDR3 nucleotides read TGTGCCAGCAGGAAGGACAGGGGGCTCTCCTACGAGCAGTACTTC. Its protein is CASRKDRGLSYEQYF. V usage is TRBV2 and J usage is TRBJ2-7, with 11 bases matching TRBD1. Germline CDR1 reads SNHLY; CDR2 reads FYNNEI. The CDR3 consists of 15 residues. V lost 6 bases to trimming and J lost 0 bases; unmatched junction nucleotides: 4.